This passage covers 16 T cell receptor beta chains from one sample sequenced in a study of identical twins. A single record per CDR3 protein comes from TCRdb applying MiXCR to the 5' RACE reads. The sample contains more than 600,000 distinct CDR3 sequences, roughly 18% of which appear only once. This sample was shared with a second study, whose subject was T cells expressing NK-cell markers.

The material sequenced was PBMCs. Every receptor here comes from a woman younger than 30 in good health.

This clonotype appeared once. The chain combines TRBV15 with TRBJ2-7, with unresolved D. CDR1 is LNHNV, CDR2 YYDKDF, per germline (reference sequence). The CDR3 runs 15 residues. Trimming stripped 0 bases from V and 0 bases from J, with 9 bases between. DNA of the CDR3: TGTGCCACCAGCAGAGAGCGGTCCACCTCCTACGAGCAGTACTTC. Translating gives CATSRERSTSYEQYF.

The sample holds many counts of this clonotype. The J gene is TRBJ2-7, the V gene TRBV25-1; 10 positions match TRBD2. Germline CDR1 and CDR2: MGHDK and SYGVNS. The ends lost 3 bases at V and 8 bases at J; junction bases unmatched: 7. The CDR3 runs to 14 residues. The CDR3 DNA follows: TGTGCCAGCAGTGAGGCGCTAGCGGGAGTGCAGCAGTACTTC. Protein sequence: CASSEALAGVQQYF.

This clonotype was picked up a small number of times. This chain uses TRBV7-3 with TRBJ2-1; no definite D call. V was pared by 6 bases and J by 0 bases, with 12 bases between. The CDR3 spans 15 residues. CDR1 is SGHTA, CDR2 FQGTGA, per germline. In DNA form, the CDR3 reads TGTGCCAGCAGGGCGACATCGAGCTCCTACAATGAGCAGTTCTTC. This encodes CASRATSSSYNEQFF.

The chain recombines TRBV18 with TRBJ2-1; the D is unclear. This CDR3 has 13 residues. V dropped 6 bases and J dropped 8 bases, with 14 bases sitting between them. CDR1 is KGHSH, CDR2 LQKENI, per germline. The CDR3 region is CASSQTYPHEQFF. CDR3 sequence (DNA): TGTGCCAGCTCCCAGACCTATCCACATGAGCAGTTCTTC.

V and J are TRBV20-1 and TRBJ1-2; no reliable D call. Germline V gene lookup returns CDR1 DFQATT and CDR2 SNEGSKA (reference sequence). The V end lost 4 bases, the J end lost 0 bases, and 3 bases lay between the germline ends. This CDR3 spans 11 amino acids. For the CDR3, the DNA is TGCAGTGCTAAGGCTAACTATGGCTACACCTTC. This gives the protein CSAKANYGYTF.

This chain links TRBV30 with TRBJ2-3; the D gene is possibly TRBD2 (6 bases). Germline V lookup: CDR1 GTSNPN, CDR2 SVGIG (reference sequence). The V gene lost 4 bases and the J gene lost 1 base, with 15 bases spanning the gap. This CDR3 contains 15 residues. As DNA, the CDR3 is TGTGCCTGGAATAGGAGGGCCGGCCGCACAGATACGCAGTATTTT. Residues: CAWNRRAGRTDTQYF. Together with reference TRBV30 and TRBJ2-3, the CDR3 gives the full variable domain: SQTIHQWPATLVQPVGSPLSLECTVEGTSNPNLYWYRQAAGRGLQLLFYSVGIGQISSEVPQNLSASRPQDRQFILSSKKLLLSDSGFYLCAWNRRAGRTDTQYFGPGTRLTVL.

The chain is built from TRBV3-1 and TRBJ2-1; 15 positions agree with TRBD2. CDR1 and CDR2 from the germline V gene are LGHDT and YNNKEL (reference sequence). The CDR3 has 17 amino acids. Germline trimming cut 1 base from V and 9 bases from J; bases unmatched to any gene: 7. The CDR3 reads CASSQGTSGGARGEQFF. CDR3 nucleotide sequence: TGTGCCAGCAGCCAAGGGACTAGCGGGGGGGCCCGGGGTGAGCAGTTCTTC.

This chain links TRBV12-3 or TRBV12-4 with TRBJ2-7, with a possible D match to TRBD1 (8 bases). The germline V and J ends were trimmed by 1 base and 3 bases, with 22 bases remaining between them. CDR3 length: 18 amino acids. CDR3 region: CASSLGGRGQVSFYEQYF. DNA for the CDR3: TGTGCCAGCAGTTTAGGGGGGAGGGGACAGGTATCTTTCTACGAGCAGTACTTC.

This clonotype was seen only a few times. The chain has TRBV11-2 and TRBJ2-7, with a weak D call TRBD1 (6 bases). The V end lost 1 base, the J end lost 2 bases, and 12 bases lay between the germline ends. CDR1 is SGHAT, CDR2 FQNNGV, per germline. The CDR3 is 15 amino acids. CDR3 DNA sequence: TGTGCCAGCAGCTTAGCCCCGGGACAAGCCTACGAGCAGTACTTC. This translates into CASSLAPGQAYEQYF.

The chain carries TRBV15 and TRBJ1-4; D remains ambiguous. The V end lost 8 bases, the J end lost 2 bases, and 9 bases lay between the germline ends. CDR1 and CDR2 from the germline V gene are LNHNV and YYDKDF (reference sequence). The CDR3 runs 13 residues. CDR3 sequence (DNA): TGTGCCACCCAAAGAGGGACTAATGAAAAACTGTTTTTT. This gives the protein CATQRGTNEKLFF.

This clonotype was seen a handful of times. The chain carries TRBV5-1 and TRBJ2-3; no clear D. The CDR3 runs 15 residues. The V and J ends lost 7 bases and 6 bases respectively, with 21 bases between them. Germline V CDR1 and CDR2: SGHRS, YFSETQ. CDR3 coding DNA: TGCGCCAGCCTAAATTCGGACCCGCGTGTGGATACGCAGTATTTT. It yields the protein CASLNSDPRVDTQYF.

The chain joins TRBV12-3 or TRBV12-4 to TRBJ2-1; perhaps TRBD2 as D (5 bases). This CDR3 is 12 amino acids long. V dropped 3 bases and J dropped 10 bases, with 10 bases sitting between them. This CDR3 reads CASSFPSGEQFF. The CDR3 DNA is TGTGCCAGCAGTTTCCCGTCGGGGGAGCAGTTCTTC.

This clonotype was found a few times. The chain has TRBV20-1 and TRBJ1-2, with D uncertain. The V end was cut by 3 bases, the J end by 4 bases, with 18 bases between. From germline, CDR1 is DFQATT and CDR2 SNEGSKA (reference sequence). The CDR3 runs to 15 residues. CDR3 nucleotides: TGCAGTGCTAGGCGGGCGGGAGCACACACCTATGGCTACACCTTC. This codes for CSARRAGAHTYGYTF.

This clonotype was seen more than once but under ten times. V and J are TRBV18 and TRBJ2-7, with 10 bases lining up with TRBD2. Germline V lookup: CDR1 KGHSH, CDR2 LQKENI. CDR3 length: 15 residues. The junction had 1 base not matched to a gene; V was cut back by 2 bases and J by 0 bases. Written as DNA, the CDR3 is TGTGCCAGCTCACCAACTAGCGGGGTCTCCTACGAGCAGTACTTC. Protein sequence: CASSPTSGVSYEQYF.

This clonotype was seen repeatedly, ten times or more. The chain carries TRBV6-1 and TRBJ2-7; 8 bases line up with TRBD2. The CDR3 spans 15 residues. The V and J ends lost 6 bases and 0 bases, in that order; junction bases with no gene match: 7. Germline V gene sequence: CDR1 MNHNS, CDR2 SASEGT. The CDR3, as DNA: TGTGCCAGCAGCCTTGTGGCGGGGGGCTCCTACGAGCAGTACTTC. Protein sequence: CASSLVAGGSYEQYF.

The chain recombines TRBV10-2 with TRBJ2-7; D is ambiguous. CDR1 is WSHSY, CDR2 SAAADI, per germline. The CDR3 runs to 14 residues. Trimming took 5 bases from V and 0 from J, leaving 11 bases between them. Here the CDR3 DNA reads TGCGCCAGCAGTACGAGGACGGACTCCTACGAGCAGTACTTC. Translation: CASSTRTDSYEQYF.